The present entry profiles one TCR beta chain with its context. The target antigen is unknown. The sample belongs to a study of molecular identifiers for immune sequencing clone quantification. Study-wide background: Four of five splits of RNA from roughly 20,000 or 100,000 naive CD8 cells were sequenced in replicates. Study-level points and caveats: Naive cells had under 1% of molecules in clones above 20 RNA copies, effectors over 99%. Sizes of highly expanded clones could be underestimated through identical TCRs sharing a barcode.

TCRdb re-analysed the PCR reads in MiXCR, keeping a single row per CDR3 protein. The table has tens of thousands of distinct CDR3 sequences, nearly 25% seen once. The V gene lost 7 bases and the J gene lost 4 bases, with 10 bases spanning the gap. The CDR3 is 12 amino acids. Naive CD8 T cells were picked out by sorting for CD8+CD4-CCR7+CD45RA+. This clonotype originated in a human donor in good health. Some libraries in this study had Jurkat cell RNA spiked in. The V and J genes are TRBV5-3 and TRBJ2-3; maybe TRBD1 (5 bases). TRBV5-3 is an open reading frame, and its role is uncertain. What was sequenced was naive CD8+ T cells from blood, with Jurkat cell RNA spiked in. This sample's subset: FACS-sorted CD8+CD4-CCR7+CD45RA+ naive T cells. DNA for the CDR3: TGTGCCAGACAGGACAAAGCAGATACGCAGTATTTT. This sequence encodes CARQDKADTQYF.